One and the same sample provided the 22 T cell receptor beta chains below, sequenced in a study of blood T cell repertoires in COVID-19. Data came from immunoSEQ multiplex PCR; TCRdb stores just in-frame clones and leaves some out. In the table there are 250,000 to 350,000 clones, 75% to 90% of which are singletons. The sequenced sample consisted of peripheral blood. The origin of the receptors is a woman aged 60 to 75 with acute or convalescent COVID-19.

The chain couples TRBV18 to TRBJ1-2, with a tentative D call TRBD1 (5 bases). V dropped 1 base and J dropped 6 bases, with 12 bases sitting between them. The CDR3 extends over 14 amino acids. The germline gives CDR1 KGHSH, CDR2 LQKENI. Here the CDR3 reads CASSPRGRENGYTF. The CDR3 nucleotides read TGTGCCAGCTCACCACGGGGCAGGGAAAATGGCTACACCTTC. The variable domain in full, with the rest retrieved from reference TRBV18 and TRBJ1-2, is NAGVMQNPRHLVRRRGQEARLRCSPMKGHSHVYWYRQLPEEGLKFMVYLQKENIIDESGMPKERFSAEFPKEGPSILRIQQVVRGDSAAYFCASSPRGRENGYTFGSGTRLTVV.

The gene calls are TRBV6-2 or TRBV6-3 and TRBJ2-7, with D possibly being TRBD2 (6 bases). The CDR3 is 13 residues long. Germline CDR1 reads MNHEY; CDR2 reads SVGEGT. Trimming left V 5 bases short and J 2 bases short, with 10 bases between. The CDR3 sequence is CASSRSGAYEQYF. CDR3 coding DNA: TGTGCCAGCAGTCGTAGCGGCGCCTACGAGCAGTACTTC.

This clone was counted once. The chain has TRBV27 and TRBJ1-6, with D maybe TRBD1 (5 bases). This CDR3 comprises 14 residues. In germline, CDR1 is MNHEY, CDR2 SMNVEV (reference sequence). Trimming stripped 7 bases from V and 5 bases from J, with 12 bases between. DNA of the CDR3: TGTGCCAGCAAGGTCCAGGGTGATAATTCACCCCTCCACTTT. Translating gives CASKVQGDNSPLHF.

The chain combines TRBV4-1 with TRBJ1-2; possible D gene TRBD1, 5 bases. The CDR3 extends over 16 amino acids. The germline V and J ends were trimmed by 4 bases and 2 bases, with 17 bases remaining between them. Germline V CDR1 and CDR2: MGHRA, YSYEKL. The DNA of the CDR3 is TGCGCCAGCAGCCCCCAACTGAGGACACCAAACTATGGCTACACCTTC. This gives the protein CASSPQLRTPNYGYTF.

V gene TRBV5-1 combines with J gene TRBJ2-3; 8 positions match TRBD2. The CDR3 spans 16 residues. The V segment lost 5 bases and the J segment 2 bases; nucleotides outside the gene matches: 10. Germline V lookup: CDR1 SGHRS, CDR2 YFSETQ. CDR3 coding DNA: TGCGCCAGCAGTTATAGGGCGGGGGGCTCCACAGATACGCAGTATTTT. Translation: CASSYRAGGSTDTQYF.

The chain employs TRBV6-5 and TRBJ2-4; 7 bases line up with TRBD2. The CDR3 spans 13 residues. V was clipped by 6 bases and J by 7 bases; unmatched bases: 6. Germline CDR1 and CDR2: MNHEY and SVGAGI. This chain's CDR3 is CASRRLADNIQYF. CDR3 in DNA: TGTGCCAGCAGGAGGCTAGCGGATAACATTCAGTACTTC.

The chain links TRBV5-1 to TRBJ2-7, with D possibly matching TRBD2 (5 bases). The CDR3 spans 20 residues. With 0 bases removed from V and 2 bases from J, the gap between germline ends came to 27 bases. Per the germline V gene, CDR1 is SGHRS and CDR2 is YFSETQ. The CDR3 DNA sequence: TGCGCCAGCAGCTTGGCCAAAACCGGGAACGCGGTTGGGAGCCCCTACGAGCAGTACTTC. This gives the protein CASSLAKTGNAVGSPYEQYF.

The rearrangement links TRBV7-8 to TRBJ1-5; no definite D call. From germline, CDR1 is SGHVS and CDR2 FQNEAQ. The CDR3 loop spans 15 amino acids. Trimming took off 0 bases at V and 8 bases at J, with 14 bases between the two ends. The CDR3 here is CASSLARSSKEPQHF. CDR3 bases: TGTGCCAGCAGCTTAGCGCGGAGCAGTAAGGAGCCCCAGCATTTT.

The chain links TRBV18 to TRBJ1-3; D is uncertain. The germline V gene encodes CDR1 KGHSH and CDR2 LQKENI. Trimming took off 1 base at V and 1 base at J, with 11 bases between the two ends. The CDR3 is 16 residues long. CDR3 sequence (DNA): TGTGCCAGCTCACCACAAAACATACGATCTGGAAACACCATATATTTT. This codes for CASSPQNIRSGNTIYF.

In its sample, this clone was seen once. The rearrangement joins TRBV28 to TRBJ1-2; D may be TRBD1 (5 bases). The V end lost 5 bases, the J end lost 4 bases, and 17 bases lay between the germline ends. Germline-derived CDR1 and CDR2 are MDHEN and SYDVKM. The CDR3 is 15 amino acids. The DNA of the CDR3 is TGTGCCAGCAGTCCCCCGCGGGGACTAAGCTATGGCTACACCTTC. Amino acid sequence: CASSPPRGLSYGYTF.

This clone has only a few counts. The chain links TRBV11-1 to TRBJ2-1; a possible D gene is TRBD1 (6 bases). V was clipped by 3 bases and J by 7 bases, with 13 bases between them. This CDR3 contains 14 residues. Germline CDR1 reads SGHAT; CDR2 reads FQDESV (reference sequence). This CDR3 is CASSFRFRGNEQFF. DNA of the CDR3: TGTGCCAGCAGCTTTCGGTTCAGGGGAAATGAGCAGTTCTTC. The variable domain in full, completed from reference TRBV11-1 and TRBJ2-1, reads EAEVAQSPRYKITEKSQAVAFWCDPISGHATLYWYRQILGQGPELLVQFQDESVVDDSQLPKDRFSAERLKGVDSTLKIQPAELGDSAMYLCASSFRFRGNEQFFGPGTRLTVL.

The rearrangement links TRBV7-2 to TRBJ2-5, with a tentative D call TRBD2 (5 bases). Trimming cost V 2 bases and J 2 bases, with 9 bases left between them. Germline values: CDR1 SGHTA, CDR2 FQGNSA. The CDR3 spans 14 residues. The CDR3 loop is CASSLLAEQETQYF. CDR3 sequence (DNA): TGTGCCAGCAGCTTACTAGCTGAACAAGAGACCCAGTACTTC.

This clone has a handful of counts. The rearrangement joins TRBV6-5 to TRBJ1-1; unclear D gene. V was cut by 0 bases and J by 0 bases, with 5 bases left in between. This CDR3 contains 14 residues. CDR1 MNHEY and CDR2 SVGAGI come from the germline V gene. CDR3 nucleotides: TGTGCCAGCAGTTACTCACAAATGAACACTGAAGCTTTCTTT. It specifies CASSYSQMNTEAFF.

V gene TRBV27 combines with J gene TRBJ1-1; no definite D call. CDR1 MNHEY and CDR2 SMNVEV come from the germline V gene (reference sequence). Trimming took off 1 base at V and 1 base at J, with 7 bases between the two ends. The CDR3 extends over 14 amino acids. The CDR3 loop is CASSLYRENTEAFF. For the CDR3, the DNA is TGTGCCAGCAGTTTATATAGAGAGAACACTGAAGCTTTCTTT.

This chain uses TRBV3-1 (or the pseudogene TRBV3-2) with TRBJ2-1; TRBD2 agrees at 7 bases. CDR1 and CDR2 (germline): LGHDT, YNNKEL (reference sequence). The length of the CDR3 is 15 residues. The V and J ends lost 2 bases and 10 bases, in that order; junction bases with no gene match: 11. CDR3 protein: CASSQPGGSRKEQFF. Here the CDR3 DNA reads TGTGCCAGCAGCCAACCTGGCGGGAGTAGGAAGGAGCAGTTCTTC.

The J gene is TRBJ2-1, the V gene TRBV6-1, with 9 bases fitting TRBD2. The CDR3 spans 14 residues. Losses at the gene ends were 3 bases for V and 8 bases for J; bases not matched to a gene: 5. Germline loops: CDR1 MNHNS, CDR2 SASEGT. The CDR3 sequence is CASSELAGTYEQFF. CDR3 in DNA: TGTGCCAGCAGTGAGCTAGCGGGGACCTATGAGCAGTTCTTC.

The rearrangement links TRBV29-1 to TRBJ1-1; D might be TRBD1 (6 bases). Trimming cost V 6 bases and J 1 base, with 15 bases left between them. The CDR3 extends over 14 amino acids. Germline CDR1 SQVTM, CDR2 ANQGSEA. CDR3 in DNA: TGCAGCGTCCGATTACAGGGATGGAACACTGAAGCTTTCTTT. Translation gives CSVRLQGWNTEAFF.

The chain couples TRBV11-3 to TRBJ2-3; perhaps TRBD1 as D (5 bases). The germline V gene encodes CDR1 SGHNT and CDR2 YENEEA. Trimming removed 3 bases at V and 2 bases at J, with 9 bases between. CDR3 length: 14 amino acids. The CDR3 DNA is TGTGCCAGCAGCTTGGGGCGGAACACAGATACGCAGTATTTT. Translated: CASSLGRNTDTQYF.

V gene TRBV19 combines with J gene TRBJ2-3, with D uncertain. CDR1 LNHDA and CDR2 SQIVND come from the germline V gene (reference sequence). This CDR3 contains 14 residues. V was cut by 5 bases and J by 2 bases, with 11 bases left in between. Written as DNA, the CDR3 is TGTGCCAGTAGTGCCAAGCTATTCACAGATACGCAGTATTTT. It translates to CASSAKLFTDTQYF.

This clone has just one count. The genes are TRBV7-2 and TRBJ2-3; the match to TRBD1 covers 9 bases. The junction had 7 bases not matched to a gene; V was cut back by 5 bases and J by 4 bases. Germline CDR1 and CDR2: SGHTA and FQGNSA. This CDR3 contains 15 residues. The DNA for the CDR3 is TGTGCCAGCAGCCCGGGACAGGGTATTGCAGATACGCAGTATTTT. It yields the protein CASSPGQGIADTQYF.

The chain is built from TRBV28 and TRBJ1-6; tentatively, D is TRBD1 (6 bases). The CDR3 has 15 amino acids. Germline CDR1 is MDHEN and CDR2 is SYDVKM. V was pared by 4 bases and J by 3 bases, with 10 bases between. The CDR3 bases are TGTGCCAGCAGTTCCTACAGGGACTATAATTCACCCCTCCACTTT. Its translation: CASSSYRDYNSPLHF.

This clone occurred a few times. The gene calls are TRBV18 and TRBJ2-7, with 9 nucleotides matching TRBD2. The CDR3 spans 16 residues. The V gene end was trimmed by 2 bases and the J gene end by 3 bases; junction bases not matched to a gene: 8. The germline CDR1 and CDR2 sequences are KGHSH and LQKENI. The CDR3 nucleotides are TGTGCCAGCTCACCAATTAGCGGGAGTATGCTCTACGAGCAGTACTTC. This sequence encodes CASSPISGSMLYEQYF.